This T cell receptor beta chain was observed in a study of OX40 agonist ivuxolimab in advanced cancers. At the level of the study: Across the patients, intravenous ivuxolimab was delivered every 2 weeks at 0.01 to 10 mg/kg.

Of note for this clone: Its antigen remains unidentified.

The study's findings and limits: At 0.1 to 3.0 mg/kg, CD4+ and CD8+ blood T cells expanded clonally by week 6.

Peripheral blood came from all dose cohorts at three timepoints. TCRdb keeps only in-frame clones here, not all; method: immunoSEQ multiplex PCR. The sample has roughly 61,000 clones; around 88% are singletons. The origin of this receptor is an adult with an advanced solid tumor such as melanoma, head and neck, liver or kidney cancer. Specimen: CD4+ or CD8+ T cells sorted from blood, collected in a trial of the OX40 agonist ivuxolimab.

The CDR3 nucleotides are TGTGCCAGCAGCTTAGATCAATACGACATTATAGCGGGGGGAGGGGAGCAGTTCTTC. Translating it yields CASSLDQYDIIAGGGEQFF. The chain couples TRBV11-2 to TRBJ2-1; 10 positions match TRBD2. Germline lookup yields CDR1 SGHAT and CDR2 FQNNGV. V lost 0 bases to trimming and J lost 10 bases; unmatched junction nucleotides: 18. The CDR3 is 19 amino acids.